The source of this T cell receptor (beta chain) is a study of T cell responses to AZD1222 COVID-19 vaccine. The CDR3 covers 15 residues. Germline values: CDR1 LNHDA, CDR2 SQIVND (reference sequence). The V gene lost 3 bases and the J gene lost 2 bases, with 11 bases spanning the gap. Findings and caveats of the study: Females outnumbered males among donors, who were mostly white British; clonal diversity was possibly underestimated.

A word on this clone: What it recognizes is unknown.

Some clones are missing from TCRdb's copy, which holds only in-frame ones; the method was immunoSEQ multiplex PCR. The table lists more than 150,000 clones, 85% to 95% of them singletons. This TCR was recovered from an adult who received the AZD1222 COVID-19 vaccine. V is TRBV19 and J is TRBJ1-5, with D uncertain. Sequencing was performed on peripheral blood, taken 28 days after the second AZD1222 dose. The chain's CDR3 is CASSIVRNGNQPQHF. CDR3 in DNA: TGTGCCAGTAGTATTGTAAGGAATGGCAATCAGCCCCAGCATTTT.